The rows below give T cell receptor beta chains drawn from one sample of a study of blood T cells in healthy people across ages. In TCRdb, the 5' RACE reads were re-called with MiXCR into one record per CDR3 protein. The data show 450,000 to 700,000 distinct CDR3 sequences, 25% to 30% seen once. The sequenced material came from blood. These receptors were collected from a woman in her seventies in good health. CDR3s include the opening cysteine and the closing phenylalanine or tryptophan. The D gene is left open where the match is weak. Size tells how often a clone was seen (once, few, many) or the class of an expanded clone, and some rows leave it out.

>-|TRBV12-3/TRBV12-4|TRBJ2-6|-
CASSPGDGPSSGANVLTF
TGTGCCAGCAGTCCGGGAGACGGACCCAGCTCTGGGGCCAACGTCCTGACTTTC
>few|TRBV29-1|TRBJ2-4|-
CSVVAGSAKNIQYF
TGCAGCGTTGTGGCAGGCTCGGCCAAAAACATTCAGTACTTC
>few|TRBV29-1|TRBJ2-5|-
CSVEKGRIQETQHF
TGCAGCGTTGAAAAGGGGCGGATCCAAGAGACCCAGCACTTC
>-|TRBV5-1|TRBJ2-3|-
CASSLAGFRDTQYF
TGCGCCAGCAGCTTGGCCGGCTTTCGGGATACGCAGTATTTT
>-|TRBV15|TRBJ1-4|-
CATARGNEKLFF
TGTGCCACCGCAAGGGGTAATGAAAAACTGTTTTTT
>few|TRBV29-1|TRBJ2-1|-
CSVEQGVRDEQFF
TGCAGCGTTGAACAGGGAGTCCGCGATGAGCAGTTCTTC
>few|TRBV25-1|TRBJ2-5|TRBD1
CASKQGAGETQYF
TGTGCCAGCAAACAGGGGGCGGGGGAGACCCAGTACTTC
>-|TRBV6-1|TRBJ1-5|-
CASSEGDHGGSQHF
TGTGCCAGCAGTGAAGGGGACCACGGGGGGTCCCAGCATTTT
>few|TRBV7-2|TRBJ1-2|-
CASSLASYAGAGYTF
TGTGCCAGCAGCTTAGCGTCGTATGCGGGGGCTGGGTACACCTTC
>-|TRBV2|TRBJ1-2|-
CASSDPEVYGCTF
TGTGCCAGCAGTGACCCGGAAGTCTATGGCTGCACCTTC
>few|TRBV29-1|TRBJ2-1|-
CSVRAEAYNEQFF
TGCAGCGTTCGGGCAGAAGCCTACAATGAGCAGTTCTTC